This TCR beta chain appears in the sequencing data of a study of OX40 agonist ivuxolimab in advanced cancers. The CDR3 contains 13 residues. Germline-derived CDR1 and CDR2 are KGHSH and LQKENI. Trimming shortened V by 3 bases and J by 5 bases, and 10 bases separated the two germline ends. Peripheral blood came from all dose cohorts at three timepoints. The assay was immunoSEQ multiplex PCR, and TCRdb's table has in-frame clones only and misses some. The sample lists fewer than 90,000 clones, approximately 80% occurring once. Sequencing used CD4+ or CD8+ T cells sorted from blood, obtained in a trial of the OX40 agonist ivuxolimab. The J gene is TRBJ2-5, the V gene TRBV18, with D uncertain. The TCR sequence derives from an adult with an advanced solid tumor such as melanoma, head and neck, liver or kidney cancer. The CDR3 protein is CASSPAIGETQYF. The CDR3 DNA is TGTGCCAGCTCACCGGCCATTGGGGAGACCCAGTACTTC.